This T cell receptor beta chain was identified in a study of shared clonotypes between healthy human individuals. Germline V gives CDR1 SGHTA, CDR2 FQGNSA. The CDR3 runs 15 residues. V gave up 1 base and J gave up 2 bases, with 12 bases separating them. Using immunoSEQ multiplex PCR, the repertoire was profiled, and TCRdb retains in-frame clones only, with some absent. The table records around 2.5 million clones, 80% to 95% of them present only once. Study-level points and caveats: When compared with the clonotypes that were shared by all four sorted-subset donors, the non-shared clonotypes turned out to have lower generation probabilities. Few donors limited the genetic and exposure-history diversity represented. Depth was large, yet rarefaction showed that sorted-subset sequencing was incomplete.

A word on this clone: Its cognate antigen is unknown.

The sequence was collected from a man between 18 and 35 years old in good health. Some clones in this sample may be carry-over from other donors' samples. The sequenced sample was naive CD4+ T cells from PBMCs. Subset defined: CD45RA+ positively selected. The rearrangement joins TRBV7-2 to TRBJ2-7; a possible D gene is TRBD1 (6 bases). CDR3 DNA: TGTGCCAGCAGCTTAGTGGTGGACAGTCCCTACGAGCAGTACTTC. This translates into CASSLVVDSPYEQYF. The whole variable domain, remainder taken from reference TRBV7-2 and TRBJ2-7, is GAGVSQSPSNKVTEKGKDVELRCDPISGHTALYWYRQSLGQGLEFLIYFQGNSAPDKSGLPSDRFSAERTGGSVSTLTIQRTQQEDSAVYLCASSLVVDSPYEQYFGPGTRLTVT.